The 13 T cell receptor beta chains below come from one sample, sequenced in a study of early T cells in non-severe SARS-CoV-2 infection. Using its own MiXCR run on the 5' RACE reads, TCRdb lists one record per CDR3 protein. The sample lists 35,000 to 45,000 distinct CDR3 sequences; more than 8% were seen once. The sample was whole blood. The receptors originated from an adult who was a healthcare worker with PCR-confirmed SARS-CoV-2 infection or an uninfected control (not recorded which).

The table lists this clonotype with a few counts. CDR3 sequence reads: CASSSRGSFQETQYF. The CDR3 coding sequence is TGTGCCAGCAGCTCGCGCGGGTCCTTCCAAGAGACCCAGTACTTC. This chain uses TRBV11-1 with TRBJ2-5, with D maybe TRBD2 (5 bases). Trimming left V 4 bases short and J 1 base short, with 13 bases between. CDR1 and CDR2 (germline): SGHAT, FQDESV (reference sequence). The CDR3 has 15 amino acids.

The CDR3 protein is CASRDGYTF. The CDR3 DNA sequence: TGTGCCAGCCGGGATGGCTACACCTTC. This chain uses TRBV2 with TRBJ1-2, with D unresolved. The ends were cut back, 8 bases at V and 6 bases at J, with 4 bases in the middle. The CDR3 has 9 amino acids. Germline V gene data show CDR1 as SNHLY and CDR2 as FYNNEI.

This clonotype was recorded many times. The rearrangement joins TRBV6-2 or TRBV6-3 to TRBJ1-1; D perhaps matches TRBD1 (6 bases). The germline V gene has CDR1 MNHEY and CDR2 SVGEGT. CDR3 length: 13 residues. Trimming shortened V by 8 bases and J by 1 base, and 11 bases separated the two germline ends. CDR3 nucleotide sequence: TGTGCCAGCCAGGACAGAGAGAACACTGAAGCTTTCTTT. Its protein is CASQDRENTEAFF.

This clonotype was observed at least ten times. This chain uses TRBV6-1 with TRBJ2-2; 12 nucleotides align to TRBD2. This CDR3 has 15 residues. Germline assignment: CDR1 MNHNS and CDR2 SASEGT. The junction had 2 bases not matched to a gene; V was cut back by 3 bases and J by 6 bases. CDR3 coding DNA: TGTGCCAGCAGTGAGGCTAGCGGGGGGGCCGGGGAGCTGTTTTTT. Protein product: CASSEASGGAGELFF.

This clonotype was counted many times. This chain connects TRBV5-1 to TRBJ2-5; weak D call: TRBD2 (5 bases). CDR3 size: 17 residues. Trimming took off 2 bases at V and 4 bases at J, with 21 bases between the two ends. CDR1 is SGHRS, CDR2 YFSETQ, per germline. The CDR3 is CASSFGGRGVALETQYF. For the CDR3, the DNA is TGCGCCAGCAGCTTCGGAGGTCGAGGTGTCGCCCTAGAGACCCAGTACTTC.

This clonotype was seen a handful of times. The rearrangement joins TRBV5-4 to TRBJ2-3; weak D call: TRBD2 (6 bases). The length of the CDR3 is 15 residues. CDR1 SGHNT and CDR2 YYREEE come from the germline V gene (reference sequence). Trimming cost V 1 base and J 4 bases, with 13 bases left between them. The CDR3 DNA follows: TGTGCCAGCAGCTTGTTGACTAGTCCGGCAGATACGCAGTATTTT. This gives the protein CASSLLTSPADTQYF.

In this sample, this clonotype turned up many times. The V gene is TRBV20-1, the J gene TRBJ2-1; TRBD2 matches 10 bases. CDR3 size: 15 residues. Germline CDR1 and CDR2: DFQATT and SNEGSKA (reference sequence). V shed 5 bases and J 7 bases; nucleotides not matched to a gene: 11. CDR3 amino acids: CSAGPRAGGRNEQFF. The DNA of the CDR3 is TGCAGTGCTGGTCCTAGAGCGGGGGGGCGGAATGAGCAGTTCTTC.

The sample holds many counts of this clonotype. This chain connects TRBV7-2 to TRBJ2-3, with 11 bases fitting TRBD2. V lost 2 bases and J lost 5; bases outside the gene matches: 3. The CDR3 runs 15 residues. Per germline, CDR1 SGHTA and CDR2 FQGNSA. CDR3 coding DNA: TGTGCCAGCAGCTTACCGACTAGCGGGGTAGATACGCAGTATTTT. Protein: CASSLPTSGVDTQYF.

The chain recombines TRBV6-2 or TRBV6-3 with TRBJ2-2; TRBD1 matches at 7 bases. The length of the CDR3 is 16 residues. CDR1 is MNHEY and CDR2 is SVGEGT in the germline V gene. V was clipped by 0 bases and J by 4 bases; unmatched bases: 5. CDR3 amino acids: CASSYSMPGGTGELFF. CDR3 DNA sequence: TGTGCCAGCAGTTACTCGATGCCAGGGGGCACCGGGGAGCTGTTTTTT.

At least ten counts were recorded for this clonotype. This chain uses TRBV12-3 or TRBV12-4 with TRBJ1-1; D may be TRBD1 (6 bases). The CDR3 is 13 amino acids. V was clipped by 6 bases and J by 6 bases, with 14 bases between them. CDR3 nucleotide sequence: TGTGCCAGCAGCTCCGACCCAGGGGCTGAAGCTTTCTTT. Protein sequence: CASSSDPGAEAFF.

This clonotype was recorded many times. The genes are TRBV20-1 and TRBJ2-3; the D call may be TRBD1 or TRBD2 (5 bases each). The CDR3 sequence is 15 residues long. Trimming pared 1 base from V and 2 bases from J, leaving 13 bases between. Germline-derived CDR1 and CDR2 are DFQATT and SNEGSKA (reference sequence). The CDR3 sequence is CSARVAGTYTDTQYF. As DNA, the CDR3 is TGCAGTGCTAGAGTCGCCGGGACGTACACAGATACGCAGTATTTT.

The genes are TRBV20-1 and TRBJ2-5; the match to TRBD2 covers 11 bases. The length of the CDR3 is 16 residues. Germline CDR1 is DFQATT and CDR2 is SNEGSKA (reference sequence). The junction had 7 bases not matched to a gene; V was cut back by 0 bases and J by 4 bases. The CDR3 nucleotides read TGCAGTGCTAGAGATGGGGCTAGCGGGGGGCGAGAGACCCAGTACTTC. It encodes CSARDGASGGRETQYF.

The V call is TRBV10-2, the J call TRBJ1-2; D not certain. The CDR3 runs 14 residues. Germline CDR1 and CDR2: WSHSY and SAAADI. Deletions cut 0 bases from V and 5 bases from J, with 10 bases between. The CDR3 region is CASSESGNMYGYTF. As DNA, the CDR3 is TGCGCCAGCAGTGAGTCAGGGAATATGTATGGCTACACCTTC.